These 20 T cell receptor beta chains were sequenced from one sample in a study of blood T cell repertoires in COVID-19. TCRdb keeps only in-frame clones here, not all; method: immunoSEQ multiplex PCR. The data hold approximately 140,000 clones, with 82% observed a single time. Material: peripheral blood. The receptors come from a human donor with acute or convalescent COVID-19. The donor label of this sample is uncertain.

This chain links TRBV2 with TRBJ2-5; TRBD2 matches 11 bases. Germline loops: CDR1 SNHLY, CDR2 FYNNEI. This CDR3 is 15 amino acids long. V lost 5 bases and J lost 3; bases outside the gene matches: 5. CDR3 sequence: CASSLAGGAEETQYF. The CDR3 DNA follows: TGTGCCAGCAGTCTAGCGGGGGGCGCTGAAGAGACCCAGTACTTC.

V usage is TRBV30 and J usage is TRBJ1-6; a possible D gene is TRBD1 (6 bases). This CDR3 region has 14 residues. Germline-derived CDR1 and CDR2 are GTSNPN and SVGIG (reference sequence). The V end was cut by 2 bases, the J end by 8 bases, with 13 bases between. The DNA of the CDR3 is TGTGCCTGGAGTCCGGACAGCATATATTCACCCCTCCACTTT. Translated: CAWSPDSIYSPLHF.

V is TRBV14 and J is TRBJ1-3; TRBD1 is a possible D gene (5 bases). Looked up from germline, CDR1 is SGHDN and CDR2 is FVKESK. V was shortened by 4 bases and J by 0 bases, with 7 bases between the two germline ends. The CDR3 has 14 residues. The CDR3 loop is CASSRQHSGNTIYF. The CDR3 DNA follows: TGTGCCAGCAGCCGACAGCACTCTGGAAACACCATATATTTT.

This chain uses TRBV5-1 with TRBJ1-6; D gene uncertain. V lost 0 bases and J lost 0, with 16 bases in between. The CDR3 length is 19 residues. The germline V gene has CDR1 SGHRS and CDR2 YFSETQ. In nucleotides, the CDR3 is TGCGCCAGCAGCTTGGGCCATCTTACAACGAACTCCTATAATTCACCCCTCCACTTT. It specifies CASSLGHLTTNSYNSPLHF.

In its sample, this clone was seen a few times. The chain couples TRBV7-9 to TRBJ1-5; TRBD1 matches 8 bases. This CDR3 contains 12 residues. V lost 8 bases to trimming and J lost 5 bases; unmatched junction nucleotides: 2. CDR1 is SEHNR and CDR2 is FQNEAQ in the germline V gene (reference sequence). The CDR3 bases are TGTGCCAGCGGACAGGGATATCAGCCCCAGCATTTT. This gives the protein CASGQGYQPQHF.

This clone was observed a few times. The chain uses TRBV30 and TRBJ1-4; TRBD1 is a possible D gene (6 bases). Trimming removed 6 bases at V and 10 bases at J, with 12 bases between. The germline gives CDR1 GTSNPN, CDR2 SVGIG (reference sequence). The CDR3 is made up of 11 amino acids. This CDR3 is CACDVRGKLFF. CDR3 nucleotide sequence: TGTGCCTGCGACGTCAGGGGAAAACTGTTTTTT. The entire variable domain, with the rest obtained from reference TRBV30 and TRBJ1-4, is as follows: SQTIHQWPATLVQPVGSPLSLECTVEGTSNPNLYWYRQAAGRGLQLLFYSVGIGQISSEVPQNLSASRPQDRQFILSSKKLLLSDSGFYLCACDVRGKLFFGSGTQLSVL.

The rearrangement links TRBV13 to TRBJ2-3; TRBD1 agrees at 7 bases. J lost 1 base, V lost 3 bases, and 7 bases had no gene match. The CDR3 has 16 amino acids. Germline assignment: CDR1 PRHDT and CDR2 FYEKMQ (reference sequence). The CDR3 loop reads CASSLGPGQRTDTQYF. The CDR3 DNA reads TGTGCCAGCAGCTTGGGACCGGGACAGCGCACAGATACGCAGTATTTT.

The count of this clone is one. This chain connects TRBV6-4 to TRBJ2-1; no definite D call. V lost 6 bases and J lost 2, with 14 bases in between. The CDR3 has 15 amino acids. Germline V lookup: CDR1 MRHNA, CDR2 SNTAGT. CDR3 protein: CASSSTYSPYNEQFF. DNA for the CDR3: TGTGCCAGCAGCTCAACATATAGCCCCTACAATGAGCAGTTCTTC.

The rearrangement links TRBV19 to TRBJ2-3; D not resolved. V was cut by 2 bases and J by 1 base, with 4 bases left in between. Per the germline V gene, CDR1 is LNHDA and CDR2 is SQIVND (reference sequence). The CDR3 totals 13 residues. CDR3 sequence (DNA): TGTGCCAGTAGTATATCAGGCACAGATACGCAGTATTTT. Protein: CASSISGTDTQYF.

V usage is TRBV4-1 and J usage is TRBJ2-2; TRBD1 matches at 7 bases. The V segment lost 3 bases and the J segment 1 base; nucleotides outside the gene matches: 5. The length of the CDR3 is 16 residues. CDR1 and CDR2 (germline): MGHRA, YSYEKL. The chain's CDR3 is CASSHPGQQNTGELFF. The CDR3 DNA follows: TGCGCCAGCAGCCATCCGGGACAGCAGAACACCGGGGAGCTGTTTTTT.

The chain carries TRBV29-1 and TRBJ1-4; the match to TRBD1 covers 8 bases. Trimming at V came to 7 bases and at J to 2 bases, leaving 6 bases not matched to a gene. Per germline, CDR1 SQVTM and CDR2 ANQGSEA. The CDR3 loop spans 14 amino acids. The CDR3 DNA is TGCAGCGCCTCAAGACAGGGGACTAATGAAAAACTGTTTTTT. Translation gives CSASRQGTNEKLFF.

A few counts support this clone. The genes are TRBV7-2 and TRBJ2-7; possible D gene TRBD2, 6 bases. V lost 4 bases to trimming and J lost 4 bases, with 17 bases between them. Per germline, CDR1 SGHTA and CDR2 FQGNSA. The CDR3 loop spans 15 amino acids. CDR3 DNA sequence: TGTGCCAGCAGCTCGCCTTTTCTCGGGAGTTACGAGCAGTACTTC. This gives the protein CASSSPFLGSYEQYF.

The chain has TRBV29-1 and TRBJ1-5, with TRBD1 matching over 8 bases. The CDR3 consists of 13 residues. Trimming removed 6 bases from V and 3 bases from J; junction bases left unmatched: 4. Germline CDR1 and CDR2: SQVTM and ANQGSEA. CDR3 amino acids: CSVGTGANQPQHF. The CDR3 DNA sequence: TGCAGCGTCGGGACAGGCGCCAATCAGCCCCAGCATTTT.

This clone turned up a few times. CDR3 sequence (DNA): TGTGCCAGCTCACCCAGGGGGATCACTGAAGCTTTCTTT. Protein: CASSPRGITEAFF. The rearrangement joins TRBV18 to TRBJ1-1; 7 nucleotides agree with TRBD1. With 3 bases clipped from V and 4 bases from J, the junction kept 2 bases outside the gene matches. The CDR3 is made up of 13 amino acids. CDR1 is KGHSH and CDR2 is LQKENI in the germline V gene.

This chain connects TRBV2 to TRBJ2-5; 9 bases map to TRBD2. CDR3 length: 14 residues. V gave up 4 bases and J gave up 2 bases; unmatched junction bases: 2. CDR1 is SNHLY, CDR2 FYNNEI, per germline. This chain's CDR3 is CASSGLAVQETQYF. In nucleotides, the CDR3 is TGTGCCAGCAGTGGACTAGCGGTACAAGAGACCCAGTACTTC.

The chain is built from TRBV29-1 and TRBJ2-4; 7 bases line up with TRBD1. V was pared by 6 bases and J by 5 bases, with 13 bases of the junction left unmatched. CDR3 length equals 15 residues. Germline values: CDR1 SQVTM, CDR2 ANQGSEA. The CDR3 nucleotides read TGCAGCGTCCGCCCCTTCACCGGGACAGAAAACATTCAGTACTTC. Translated: CSVRPFTGTENIQYF.

The V gene is TRBV11-2, the J gene TRBJ2-3, with 7 bases lining up with TRBD2. From germline, CDR1 is SGHAT and CDR2 FQNNGV. The CDR3 covers 13 residues. V was pared by 1 base and J by 8 bases, with 3 bases of the junction left unmatched. The CDR3 bases are TGTGCCAGCAGCTTAGGGGAGGGTCGTACGCAGTATTTT. Residues: CASSLGEGRTQYF.

The chain links TRBV7-2 to TRBJ1-1, with D uncertain. The ends were cut back, 5 bases at V and 3 bases at J, with 4 bases in the middle. The CDR3 length is 11 residues. Germline lookup yields CDR1 SGHTA and CDR2 FQGNSA. This chain's CDR3 is CASSADTEAFF. The CDR3 DNA reads as TGTGCCAGCAGCGCGGACACTGAAGCTTTCTTT. Combining the CDR3 with reference TRBV7-2 and TRBJ1-1 gives the whole variable domain GAGVSQSPSNKVTEKGKDVELRCDPISGHTALYWYRQSLGQGLEFLIYFQGNSAPDKSGLPSDRFSAERTGGSVSTLTIQRTQQEDSAVYLCASSADTEAFFGQGTRLTVV.

The V call is TRBV5-1, the J call TRBJ2-7; D gene uncertain. CDR1 and CDR2 (germline): SGHRS, YFSETQ. CDR3 length equals 13 residues. V gave up 2 bases and J gave up 0 bases, with 6 bases separating them. For the CDR3, the DNA is TGCGCCAGCAGCTTTGAGGTCTCCTACGAGCAGTACTTC. Translation: CASSFEVSYEQYF.

This sequence joins TRBV13 and TRBJ2-1; 9 bases line up with TRBD2. The V segment lost 3 bases and the J segment 8 bases; nucleotides outside the gene matches: 14. The CDR3 runs to 17 residues. CDR1 is PRHDT, CDR2 FYEKMQ, per germline (reference sequence). This chain's CDR3 is CASSLGPRGGAPDEQFF. CDR3 coding DNA: TGTGCCAGCAGCTTGGGGCCGCGCGGGGGGGCTCCCGATGAGCAGTTCTTC.